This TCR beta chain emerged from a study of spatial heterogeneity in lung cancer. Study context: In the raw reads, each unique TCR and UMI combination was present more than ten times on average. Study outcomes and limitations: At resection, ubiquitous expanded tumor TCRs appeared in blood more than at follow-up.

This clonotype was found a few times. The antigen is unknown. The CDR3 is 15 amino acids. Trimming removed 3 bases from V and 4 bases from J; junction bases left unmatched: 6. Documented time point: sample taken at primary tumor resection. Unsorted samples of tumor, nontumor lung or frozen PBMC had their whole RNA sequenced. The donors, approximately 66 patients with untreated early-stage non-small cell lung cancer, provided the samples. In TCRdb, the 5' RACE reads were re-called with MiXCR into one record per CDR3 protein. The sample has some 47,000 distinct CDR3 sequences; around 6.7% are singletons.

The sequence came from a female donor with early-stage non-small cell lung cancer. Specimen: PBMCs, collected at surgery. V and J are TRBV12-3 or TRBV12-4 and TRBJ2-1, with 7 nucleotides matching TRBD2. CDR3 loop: CASSFWGGGYNEQFF. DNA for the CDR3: TGTGCCAGCAGTTTTTGGGGCGGGGGATACAATGAGCAGTTCTTC.